The clone carrying this T cell receptor (beta chain) was detected many times. The sample comes from a study of spatial heterogeneity in lung cancer. Looking at the study overall: Where they were available, follow-up PBMC samples were sequenced, at a median of around 24 months after resection. Detection consistently captured more beta-chain sequences than alpha-chain sequences.

The time point denotes: blood at routine non-recurrence follow-up after resection. In each case, whole RNA from tumor, nontumor lung or frozen PBMC was sequenced unsorted. The CDR3 has 17 amino acids. V was pared by 5 bases and J by 1 base, with 9 bases of the junction left unmatched. CDR1 and CDR2 from the germline V gene are SGHTA and FQGNSA. Every molecule of TCR cDNA had its own unique molecular identifier. TCRdb recomputed calls from the 5' RACE reads with MiXCR, one row per CDR3 protein. The repertoire has around 110,000 distinct CDR3 sequences, about 12% of them found once; the top ten carry over 15%.

The source of this sequence is a male donor with early-stage non-small cell lung cancer. The rearrangement joins TRBV7-2 to TRBJ2-1; 9 bases are a match to TRBD2. Material: PBMCs, obtained at follow-up. The CDR3 sequence is CASSPRPSGTSYNEQFF. CDR3 DNA: TGTGCCAGCAGCCCCCGGCCTAGCGGGACTTCCTACAATGAGCAGTTCTTC.